The clone carrying this T cell receptor beta chain was counted only a few times. The sample belongs to a study of OX40 agonist ivuxolimab in advanced cancers. This table comes from immunoSEQ multiplex PCR, and its TCRdb copy is limited to in-frame clones, with some not included. The profile shows some 20,000 clones, 80% to 90% of them singletons. V was clipped by 5 bases and J by 3 bases, with 14 bases between them. The CDR3 totals 14 residues. Looked up from germline, CDR1 is SGHNT and CDR2 is YENEEA. This chain connects TRBV11-3 to TRBJ2-7; D could derive from TRBD1 or TRBD2 (6 bases each). This receptor was obtained from an adult with an advanced solid tumor such as melanoma, head and neck, liver or kidney cancer. The sample here was CD4+ or CD8+ T cells sorted from blood, taken in a trial of the OX40 agonist ivuxolimab. For the CDR3, the DNA is TGTGCCAGCAGCGGCGGGACATACCTCTACGAGCAGTACTTC. It translates to CASSGGTYLYEQYF.